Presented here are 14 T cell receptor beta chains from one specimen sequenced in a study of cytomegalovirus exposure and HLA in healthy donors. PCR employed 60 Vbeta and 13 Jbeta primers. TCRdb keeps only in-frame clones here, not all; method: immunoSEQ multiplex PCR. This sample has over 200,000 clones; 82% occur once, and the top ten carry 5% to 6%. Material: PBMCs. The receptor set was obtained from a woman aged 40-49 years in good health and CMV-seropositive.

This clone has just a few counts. The CDR3 spells CASSQGTSGIYEQYF. The CDR3 nucleotides are TGCGCCAGCAGCCAAGGGACTAGCGGGATTTACGAGCAGTACTTC. This chain joins TRBV4-3 and TRBJ2-7; TRBD2 matches 12 bases. CDR1 is LGHNA, CDR2 YSLEER, per germline. This CDR3 contains 15 residues. V lost 1 base, J lost 4 bases, and 2 bases stayed unmatched.

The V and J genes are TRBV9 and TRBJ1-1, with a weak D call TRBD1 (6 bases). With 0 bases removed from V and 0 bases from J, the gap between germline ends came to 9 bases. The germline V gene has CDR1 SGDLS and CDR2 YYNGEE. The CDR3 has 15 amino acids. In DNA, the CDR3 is TGTGCCAGCAGCGTAGAGGGGGGGGTGAACACTGAAGCTTTCTTT. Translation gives CASSVEGGVNTEAFF.

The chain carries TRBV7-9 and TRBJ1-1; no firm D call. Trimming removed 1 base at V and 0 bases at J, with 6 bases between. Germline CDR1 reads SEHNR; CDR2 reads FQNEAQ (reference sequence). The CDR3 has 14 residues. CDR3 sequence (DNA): TGTGCCAGCAGCTTAGTTTTCGTGAACACTGAAGCTTTCTTT. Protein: CASSLVFVNTEAFF.

The CDR3 DNA is TGTGCCAGCAGCCCTGGGGGGGGGCCCACCGGGGAGCTGTTTTTT. Translating it yields CASSPGGGPTGELFF. The J gene is TRBJ2-2, the V gene TRBV6-5; a weak D match, TRBD2 (7 bases). Looked up from germline, CDR1 is MNHEY and CDR2 is SVGAGI. V lost 6 bases to trimming and J lost 4 bases, with 15 bases between them. This CDR3 is built from 15 residues.

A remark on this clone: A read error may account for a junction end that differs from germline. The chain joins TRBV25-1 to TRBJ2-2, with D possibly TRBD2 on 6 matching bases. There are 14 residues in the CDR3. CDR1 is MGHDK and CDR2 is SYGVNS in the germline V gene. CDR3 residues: CASSEQDLTGGLFF. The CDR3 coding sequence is TGTGCCAGCAGTGAACAGGACCTCACCGGGGGGCTGTTTTTT.

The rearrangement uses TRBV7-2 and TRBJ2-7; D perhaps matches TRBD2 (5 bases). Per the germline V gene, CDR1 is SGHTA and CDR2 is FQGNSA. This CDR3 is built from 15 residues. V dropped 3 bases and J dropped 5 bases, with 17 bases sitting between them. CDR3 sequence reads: CASSLWGARGHEQYF. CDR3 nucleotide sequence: TGTGCCAGCAGCTTGTGGGGAGCTCGCGGTCACGAGCAGTACTTC.

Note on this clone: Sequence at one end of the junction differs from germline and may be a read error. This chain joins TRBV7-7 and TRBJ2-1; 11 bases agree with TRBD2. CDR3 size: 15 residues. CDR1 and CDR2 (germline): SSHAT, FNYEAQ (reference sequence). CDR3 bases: TGTGCTAGCAGCCCAGGACTAGCGGGTACCAATGAGCAGTTCTTC. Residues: CASSPGLAGTNEQFF.

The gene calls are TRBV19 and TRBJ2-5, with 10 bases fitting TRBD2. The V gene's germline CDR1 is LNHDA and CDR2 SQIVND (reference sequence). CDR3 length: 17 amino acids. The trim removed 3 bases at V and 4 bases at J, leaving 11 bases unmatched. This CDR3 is CASSIPGLAVGGETQYF. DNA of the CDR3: TGTGCCAGTAGTATCCCCGGACTAGCGGTAGGGGGAGAGACCCAGTACTTC.

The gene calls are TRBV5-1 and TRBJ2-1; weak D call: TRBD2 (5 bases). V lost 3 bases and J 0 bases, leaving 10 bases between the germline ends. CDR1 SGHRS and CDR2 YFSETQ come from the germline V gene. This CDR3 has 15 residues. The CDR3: CASSSQRTSYNEQFF. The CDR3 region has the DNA TGCGCCAGCAGCTCCCAGCGGACCTCCTACAATGAGCAGTTCTTC. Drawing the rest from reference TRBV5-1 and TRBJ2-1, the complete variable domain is KAGVTQTPRYLIKTRGQQVTLSCSPISGHRSVSWYQQTPGQGLQFLFEYFSETQRNKGNFPGRFSGRQFSNSRSEMNVSTLELGDSALYLCASSSQRTSYNEQFFGPGTRLTVL.

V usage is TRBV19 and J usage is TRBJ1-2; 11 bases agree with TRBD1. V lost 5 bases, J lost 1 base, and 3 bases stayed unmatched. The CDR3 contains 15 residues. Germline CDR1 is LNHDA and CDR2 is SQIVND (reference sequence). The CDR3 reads CASSPGTGGNYGYTF. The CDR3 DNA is TGTGCCAGTAGTCCGGGGACAGGGGGTAACTATGGCTACACCTTC.

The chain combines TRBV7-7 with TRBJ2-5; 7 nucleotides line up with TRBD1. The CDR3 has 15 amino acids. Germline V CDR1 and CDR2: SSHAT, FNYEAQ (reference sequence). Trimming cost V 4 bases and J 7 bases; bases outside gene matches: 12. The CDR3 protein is CASSSTGTASGTQYF. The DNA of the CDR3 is TGTGCCAGCAGCTCGACCGGGACAGCATCAGGGACCCAGTACTTC. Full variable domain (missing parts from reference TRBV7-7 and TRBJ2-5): GAGVSQSPRYKVTKRGQDVTLRCDPISSHATLYWYQQALGQGPEFLTYFNYEAQPDKSGLPSDRFSAERPEGSISTLTIQRTEQRDSAMYRCASSSTGTASGTQYFGPGTRLLVL.

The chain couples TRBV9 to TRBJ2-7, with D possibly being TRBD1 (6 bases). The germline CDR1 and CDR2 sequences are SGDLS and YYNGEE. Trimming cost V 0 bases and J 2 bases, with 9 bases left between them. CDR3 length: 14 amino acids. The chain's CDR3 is CASSVGDNPYEQYF. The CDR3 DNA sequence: TGTGCCAGCAGCGTAGGGGACAACCCCTACGAGCAGTACTTC.

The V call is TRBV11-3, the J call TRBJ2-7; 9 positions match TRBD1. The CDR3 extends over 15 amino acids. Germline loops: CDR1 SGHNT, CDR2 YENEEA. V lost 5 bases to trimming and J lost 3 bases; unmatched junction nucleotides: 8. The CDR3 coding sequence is TGTGCCAGCAGCGCCGGGACAGGGTTTAACTACGAGCAGTACTTC. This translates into CASSAGTGFNYEQYF.

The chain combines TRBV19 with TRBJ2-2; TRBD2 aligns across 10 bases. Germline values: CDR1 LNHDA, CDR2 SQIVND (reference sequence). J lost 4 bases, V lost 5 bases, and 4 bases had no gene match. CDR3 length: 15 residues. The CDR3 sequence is CASSPWTSGTGELFF. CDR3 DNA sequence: TGTGCCAGTAGTCCCTGGACTAGCGGCACCGGGGAGCTGTTTTTT.